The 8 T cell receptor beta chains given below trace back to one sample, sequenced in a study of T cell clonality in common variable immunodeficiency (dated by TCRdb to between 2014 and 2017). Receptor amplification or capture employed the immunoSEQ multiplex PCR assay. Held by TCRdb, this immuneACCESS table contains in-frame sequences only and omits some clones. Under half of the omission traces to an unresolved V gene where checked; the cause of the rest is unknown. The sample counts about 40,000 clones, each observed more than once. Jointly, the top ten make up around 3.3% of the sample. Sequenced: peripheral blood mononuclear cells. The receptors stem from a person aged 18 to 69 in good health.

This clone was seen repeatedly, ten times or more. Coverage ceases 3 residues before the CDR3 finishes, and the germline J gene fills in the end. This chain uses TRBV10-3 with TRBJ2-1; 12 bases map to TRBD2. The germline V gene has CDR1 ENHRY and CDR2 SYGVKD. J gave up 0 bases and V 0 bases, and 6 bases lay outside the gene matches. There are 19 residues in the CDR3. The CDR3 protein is CAISESPTSGSLSYNEQFF. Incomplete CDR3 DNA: TGTGCCATCAGTGAGTCCCCGACTAGCGGGAGTCTCTCCTACAATGAG.

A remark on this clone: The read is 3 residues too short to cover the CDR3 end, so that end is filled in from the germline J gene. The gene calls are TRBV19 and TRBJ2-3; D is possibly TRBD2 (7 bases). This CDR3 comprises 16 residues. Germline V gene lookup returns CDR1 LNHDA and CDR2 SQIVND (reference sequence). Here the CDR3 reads CASSANAGARLWPQYF. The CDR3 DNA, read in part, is TGTGCCAGTAGCGCCAACGCGGGGGCCCGGTTGTGGCCG.

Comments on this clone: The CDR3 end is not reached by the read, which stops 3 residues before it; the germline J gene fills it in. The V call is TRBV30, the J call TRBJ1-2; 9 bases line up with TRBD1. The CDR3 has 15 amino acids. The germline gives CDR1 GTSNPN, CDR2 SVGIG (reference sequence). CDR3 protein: CAWSVWDRVVHIYTF. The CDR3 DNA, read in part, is TGTGCCTGGAGTGTTTGGGACAGGGTGGTCCACATC.

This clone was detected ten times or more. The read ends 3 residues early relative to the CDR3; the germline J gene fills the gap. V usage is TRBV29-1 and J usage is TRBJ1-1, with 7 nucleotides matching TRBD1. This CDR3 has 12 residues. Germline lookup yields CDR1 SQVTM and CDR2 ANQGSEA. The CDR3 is CSVLTGDTKAFF. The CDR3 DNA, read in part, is TGCAGCGTTCTCACAGGGGATACTAAA.

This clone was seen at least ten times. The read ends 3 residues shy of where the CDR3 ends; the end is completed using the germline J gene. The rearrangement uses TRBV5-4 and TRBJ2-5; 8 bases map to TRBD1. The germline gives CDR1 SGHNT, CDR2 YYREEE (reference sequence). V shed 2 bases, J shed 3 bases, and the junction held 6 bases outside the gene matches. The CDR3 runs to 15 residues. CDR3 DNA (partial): TGTGCCAGCAGCTTCATACAGGGGGTAGAAGAGACC. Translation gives CASSFIQGVEET. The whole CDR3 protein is CASSFIQGVEETQYF.

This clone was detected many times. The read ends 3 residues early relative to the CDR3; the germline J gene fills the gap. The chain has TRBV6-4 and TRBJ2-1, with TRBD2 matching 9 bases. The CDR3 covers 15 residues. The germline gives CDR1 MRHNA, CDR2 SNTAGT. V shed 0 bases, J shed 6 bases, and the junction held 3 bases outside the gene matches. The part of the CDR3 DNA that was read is TGTGCCAGCAGTGACTCGGCGGGAGGGCCCAATGAG. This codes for CASSDSAGGPNE. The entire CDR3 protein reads CASSDSAGGPNEQFF.

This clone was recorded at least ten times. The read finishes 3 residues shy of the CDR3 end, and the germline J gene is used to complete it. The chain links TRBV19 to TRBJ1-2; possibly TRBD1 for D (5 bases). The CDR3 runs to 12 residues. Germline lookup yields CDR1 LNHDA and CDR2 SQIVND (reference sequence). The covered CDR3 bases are TGTGCCAGTAGTATTGGGGGGTCCGGC. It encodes CASSIGGSG. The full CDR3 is CASSIGGSGYTF.

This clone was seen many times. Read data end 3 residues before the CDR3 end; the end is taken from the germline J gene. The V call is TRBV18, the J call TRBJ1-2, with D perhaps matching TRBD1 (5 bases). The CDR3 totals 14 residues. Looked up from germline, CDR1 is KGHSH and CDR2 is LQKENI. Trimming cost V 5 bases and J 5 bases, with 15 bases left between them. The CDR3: CASSLTSGSYGYTF. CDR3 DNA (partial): TGTGCCAGCTCATTGACTTCAGGGTCGTATGGC.